This TCR beta chain was captured in a study of blood T cells in healthy people across ages. Findings and limits, study-wide: Diversity estimates from one million T cells were considered underestimates. CMV status of donors was unknown, possibly confounding expanded clonotype changes.

Then a second PCR, running about 7 to 11 cycles, was carried out with a sample-barcoded 5' primer and a J-beta primer mix. TCRdb itself ran the 5' RACE reads through MiXCR, one entry per CDR3 protein. The data show about 1.8 million distinct CDR3 sequences, approximately 50% seen once. Details on this clonotype: Its antigen is unknown.

Germline-derived CDR1 and CDR2 are SNHLY and FYNNEI. The V end was cut by 7 bases, the J end by 3 bases, with 15 bases between. The CDR3 has 14 residues. Researchers isolated at least 6 million PBMCs per sample. The source of this sequence is a woman in her forties in good health. This chain uses TRBV2 with TRBJ1-2, with D possibly TRBD1 on 5 matching bases. Input material: blood. CDR3 region: CASTSRDSDYGYTF. The DNA of the CDR3 is TGTGCCAGCACCTCCCGAGACAGTGACTATGGCTACACCTTC.